These T cell receptor beta chains were read from a single sample in a study of CXCR3-negative and CXCR3-positive naive CD8 T cells. Using the 5' RACE reads, TCRdb records one entry per CDR3 protein without DNA. The sample is made up of about 81,000 distinct CDR3 sequences, and the top ten hold 1.6% of it. The sequencing input was naive CXCR3- CD8+ T cells from blood. All receptors come from a human donor in good health. Some clones in this sample may be carry-over from other donors' samples. Both conserved end residues are part of each CDR3.

>TRBJ2-7|TRBV6-6
CASSYSSRDSYEQYF
>TRBJ1-2|TRBV19
CASRRDSDYGYTF
>TRBJ2-1|TRBV20-1
CSATGTRAYNEQFF
>TRBJ2-5|TRBV12-3/TRBV12-4
CASSLDRERETQYF
>TRBJ2-7|TRBV4-3
CASSQGSGQGAGEQYF
>TRBJ2-3|TRBV12-3/TRBV12-4
CASSLFGQRRTSTDTQYF
>TRBJ2-5|TRBV9
CASSVQGRVERETQYF
>TRBJ1-2|TRBV15
CATSSFSARGSYGYTF
>TRBJ2-3|TRBV10-3
CAISDPSGSTDTQYF
>TRBJ2-5|TRBV29-1
CSVEVYETQYF
>TRBJ2-1|TRBV6-5
CASSQDISSYNEQFF
>TRBJ2-7|TRBV27
CASSRGEQEQYF
>TRBJ1-2|TRBV29-1
CSVGDRDTLYYGYTF
>TRBJ2-7|TRBV6-2/TRBV6-3
CASSYLDSPYEQYF
>TRBJ1-1|TRBV5-1
CASSNDPWNTEAFF
>TRBJ2-5|TRBV28
CASSHKRTGEETQYF
>TRBJ2-4|TRBV7-9
CASSSLASGSEYF
>TRBJ2-1|TRBV5-1
CASSLVAGGHEQFF
>TRBJ2-1|TRBV28
CASSFQGLNNEQFF
>TRBJ1-3|TRBV9
CASSVQGVGNTIYF
>TRBJ1-2|TRBV29-1
CSFLGGQGTGGYGYTF
>TRBJ2-7|TRBV10-2
CASSEEGPVAYEQYF
>TRBJ2-1|TRBV29-1
CSAREGGGSSYNEQFF
>TRBJ2-1|TRBV11-3
CASSLISAPGDEQFF
>TRBJ2-1|TRBV12-3/TRBV12-4
CASSPNYHEQFF
>TRBJ2-7|TRBV29-1
CSVEQGPYEQYF
>TRBJ2-7|TRBV29-1
CSVEATGLGYEQYF
>TRBJ2-2|TRBV29-1
CSFRTGGTGELFF
>TRBJ2-3|TRBV27
CASRDPAGANTDTQYF
>TRBJ2-7|TRBV29-1
CSVDLASRQYF
>TRBJ2-7|TRBV29-1
CSVEGLDYEQYF